This TCR beta chain was found in a study of blood T cell repertoires in COVID-19. Overall study context: The United States, Italy and Spain provided the acute and convalescent COVID-19 samples.

TCRdb keeps only in-frame clones here, not all; method: immunoSEQ multiplex PCR. The sample lists about 180,000 clones, about 86% seen once, with approximately 12% in the top ten. Seattle's enrolled individuals joined amid active infection and were then monitored longitudinally. V lost 4 bases and J lost 8, with 22 bases in between. The CDR3 consists of 16 residues. CDR1 and CDR2 (germline): SGDLS, YYNGEE. V gene TRBV9 combines with J gene TRBJ2-4; TRBD2 is a possible D gene (5 bases). The sequencing input was peripheral blood. The origin of this receptor is a woman aged 70-85 years with COVID-19, enrolled during active disease. CDR3 amino acids: CASSPYAGLTEDIQYF. The CDR3 coding sequence is TGTGCCAGCAGCCCTTACGCTGGGCTCACGGAGGACATTCAGTACTTC.